Sequencing of this TCR beta chain was carried out in a study of blood T cell repertoires in COVID-19. At the level of the study: Acute and convalescent COVID-19 specimens originated in the United States, Italy and Spain. Sources were T cells, B-cell-depleted T cells, or PBMCs; the material itself was cDNA or gDNA.

Clones were read by immunoSEQ multiplex PCR, and TCRdb kept only the in-frame ones, dropping some. This table has around 26,000 clones, 76% appearing once. The CDR3 length is 16 residues. V gave up 1 base and J gave up 5 bases, with 17 bases separating them. Germline V lookup: CDR1 SGHTS, CDR2 YDEGEE. This clonotype was obtained from a man between 70 and 80 years old with acute or convalescent COVID-19. The V gene is TRBV5-8, the J gene TRBJ2-3; D remains unclear. The sequencing sample was made of peripheral blood. The CDR3 loop is CASSLRSTLSVDTQYF. In DNA, the CDR3 is TGTGCCAGCAGCTTGCGTAGCACCCTCTCAGTAGATACGCAGTATTTT.